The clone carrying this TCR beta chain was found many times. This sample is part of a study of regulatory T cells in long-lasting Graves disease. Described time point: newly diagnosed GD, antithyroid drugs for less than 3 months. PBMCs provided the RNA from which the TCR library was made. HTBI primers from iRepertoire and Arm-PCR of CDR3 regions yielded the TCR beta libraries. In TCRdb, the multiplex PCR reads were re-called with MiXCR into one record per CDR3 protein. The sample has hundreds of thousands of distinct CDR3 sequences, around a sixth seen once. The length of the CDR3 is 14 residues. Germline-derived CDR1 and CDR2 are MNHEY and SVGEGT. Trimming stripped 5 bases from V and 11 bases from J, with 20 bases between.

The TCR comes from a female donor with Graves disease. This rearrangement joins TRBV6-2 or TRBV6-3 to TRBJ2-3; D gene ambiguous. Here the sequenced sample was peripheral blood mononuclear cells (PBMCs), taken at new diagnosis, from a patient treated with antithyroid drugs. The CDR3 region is CASSETLQVLGQYF. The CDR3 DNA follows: TGTGCCAGCAGTGAAACATTGCAGGTCCTAGGGCAGTATTTT.